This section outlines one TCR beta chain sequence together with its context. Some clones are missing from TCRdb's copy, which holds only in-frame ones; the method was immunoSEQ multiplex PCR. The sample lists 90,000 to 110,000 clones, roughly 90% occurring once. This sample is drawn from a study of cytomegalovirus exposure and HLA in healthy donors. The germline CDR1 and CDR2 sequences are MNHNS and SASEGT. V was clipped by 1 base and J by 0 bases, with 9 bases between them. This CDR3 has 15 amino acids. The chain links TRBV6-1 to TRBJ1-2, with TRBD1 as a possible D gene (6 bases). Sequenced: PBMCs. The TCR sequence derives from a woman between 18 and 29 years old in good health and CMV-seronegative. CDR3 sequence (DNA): TGTGCCAGCAGTGAAGTGACAGGTACTAACTATGGCTACACCTTC. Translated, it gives CASSEVTGTNYGYTF.